The rows below give T cell receptor beta chains drawn from one sample of a study of shared clonotypes between healthy human individuals. Generated by immunoSEQ multiplex PCR, the TCRdb table keeps only in-frame clones and is missing some. The sample has 150,000 to 200,000 clones; around 63% are singletons. Sequencing was carried out using memory CD4+ T cells sorted from blood. The receptor source for this set is a man younger than 40 in good health. CDR3s leave out the opening cysteine and the closing phenylalanine or tryptophan. Size tells how often a clone was seen (once, few, many) or the class of an expanded clone, and some rows leave it out.

cdr3_aa	clone_size	v_call	j_call
SVERGTNEKLF	NA	TRBV29-1	TRBJ1-4
ASSPRGQGVEQY	few	TRBV7-2	TRBJ2-7
ASSLAGAHNEQF	NA	TRBV11-2	TRBJ2-1
ASSEPSGETQY	NA	TRBV2	TRBJ2-5
ASSQEPLTSGRVSSYNEQF	NA	TRBV4-3	TRBJ2-1
AWSFDLKETQY	NA	TRBV30	TRBJ2-5
ASSQDQGSNQPQH	NA	TRBV4-1	TRBJ1-5
ASSLAGVVTEAF	NA	TRBV27	TRBJ1-1
ASSERHGSQPQH	few	TRBV2	TRBJ1-5
ASSPLDSTDTQY	once	TRBV18	TRBJ2-3
ASSSNRGLLGNQPQH	few	TRBV5-6	TRBJ1-5
ASSEDSQPQH	few	TRBV7-9	TRBJ1-5
ASSWDGSGTGELF	once	TRBV2	TRBJ2-2
ASSQDLLAGGRSYEQY	NA	TRBV4-3	TRBJ2-7
ASSKNSDTGELF	NA	TRBV19	TRBJ2-2
ASSAGQGYGYT	NA	TRBV7-2	TRBJ1-2
ASSTPSGRALRETQY	NA	TRBV21-1	TRBJ2-5
ASSPSEGDKHYT	NA	TRBV6-1	TRBJ1-2
ASSQGPGELF	NA	TRBV5-1	TRBJ2-2
SVLRLRDTSYEQY	NA	TRBV29-1	TRBJ2-7
ASIRGNQETQY	many	TRBV2	TRBJ2-5
ASRFMGTMITDTQY	NA	TRBV7-8	TRBJ2-3
ASRDLTGFAYEQY	NA	TRBV27	TRBJ2-7
ASSFGHLGQGTEAF	once	TRBV11-2	TRBJ1-1
ASKFGGSSDEQY	NA	TRBV6-6	TRBJ2-7
ASSPGTAYNEQF	NA	TRBV7-9	TRBJ2-1
ASMEVGSGANVLT	NA	TRBV6-1	TRBJ2-6
ASSLWGLGNADEQF	few	TRBV28	TRBJ2-1
ASSPGLAGDSEQF	NA	TRBV5-1	TRBJ2-1
ASRTSGNQETQY	NA	TRBV5-5	TRBJ2-5
ASSSDRTYEQY	NA	TRBV5-6	TRBJ2-7
ASSFPHDMTEAF	NA	TRBV28	TRBJ1-1
ASSIPPVGTGWDTQY	NA	TRBV2	TRBJ2-3
ASSLVGRSGANVLT	NA	TRBV5-5	TRBJ2-6
ASSYDHKGGYT	NA	TRBV6-5	TRBJ1-2
ASSFSRNEQF	NA	TRBV7-2	TRBJ2-1
ASSGPGTSTASSSYNEQF	once	TRBV2	TRBJ2-1
ASSYSGGRQQETQY	NA	TRBV6-5	TRBJ2-5
AWRDKTRDGEQY	once	TRBV30	TRBJ2-7
ASSQDRFGDRSYEQY	NA	TRBV4-3	TRBJ2-7
ASSLYRGQSGSPEKLF	NA	TRBV5-6	TRBJ1-4
AISPTGYDTEAF	many	TRBV10-3	TRBJ1-1
AWSGINVNQPQH	NA	TRBV30	TRBJ1-5
AWSPGTRTVF	once	TRBV30	TRBJ1-4
ASSSEQVAKNIQY	few	TRBV5-1	TRBJ2-4
ASSVDSRNTIY	NA	TRBV9	TRBJ1-3
ASSDPLVAGASYEQY	NA	TRBV6-1	TRBJ2-7
ASSLAGLAYEQY	once	TRBV5-5	TRBJ2-7
ASSRDYGYT	NA	TRBV19	TRBJ1-2
ASSQPMGEQY	NA	TRBV28	TRBJ2-7
ASSEVGGEQF	once	TRBV6-1	TRBJ2-1
ASSPPSRGFGEKLF	NA	TRBV28	TRBJ1-4